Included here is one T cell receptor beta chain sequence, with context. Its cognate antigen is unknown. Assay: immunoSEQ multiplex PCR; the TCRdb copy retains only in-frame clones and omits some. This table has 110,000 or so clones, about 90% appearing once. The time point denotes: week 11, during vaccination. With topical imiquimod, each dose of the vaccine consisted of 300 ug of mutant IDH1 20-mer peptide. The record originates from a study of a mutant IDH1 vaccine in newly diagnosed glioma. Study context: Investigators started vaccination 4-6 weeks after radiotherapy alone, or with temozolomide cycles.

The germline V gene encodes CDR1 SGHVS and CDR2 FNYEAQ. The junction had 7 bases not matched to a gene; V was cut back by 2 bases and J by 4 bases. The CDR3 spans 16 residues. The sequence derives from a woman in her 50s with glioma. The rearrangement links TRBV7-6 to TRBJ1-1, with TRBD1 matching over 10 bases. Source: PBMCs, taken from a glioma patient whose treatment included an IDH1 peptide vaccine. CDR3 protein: CASSLFPGQGGTEAFF. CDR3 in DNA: TGTGCCAGCAGCTTATTTCCAGGACAGGGGGGCACTGAAGCTTTCTTT.